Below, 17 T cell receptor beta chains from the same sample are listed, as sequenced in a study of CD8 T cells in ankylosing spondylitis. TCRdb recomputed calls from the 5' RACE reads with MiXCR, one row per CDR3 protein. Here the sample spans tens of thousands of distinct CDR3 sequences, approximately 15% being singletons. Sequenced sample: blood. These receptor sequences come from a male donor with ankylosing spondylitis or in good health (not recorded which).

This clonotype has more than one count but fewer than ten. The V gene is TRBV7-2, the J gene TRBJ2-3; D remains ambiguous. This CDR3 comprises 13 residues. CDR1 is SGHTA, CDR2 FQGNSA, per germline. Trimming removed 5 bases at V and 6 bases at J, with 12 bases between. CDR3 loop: CASSLTPSDTQYF. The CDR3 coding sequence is TGTGCCAGCAGCCTGACTCCTTCGGATACGCAGTATTTT. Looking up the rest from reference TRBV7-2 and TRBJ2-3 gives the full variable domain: GAGVSQSPSNKVTEKGKDVELRCDPISGHTALYWYRQSLGQGLEFLIYFQGNSAPDKSGLPSDRFSAERTGGSVSTLTIQRTQQEDSAVYLCASSLTPSDTQYFGPGTRLTVL.

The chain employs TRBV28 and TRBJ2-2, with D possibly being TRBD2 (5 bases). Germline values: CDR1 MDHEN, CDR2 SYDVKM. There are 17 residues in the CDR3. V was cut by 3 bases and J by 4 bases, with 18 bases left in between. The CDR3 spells CASSFDPRLGSTGELFF. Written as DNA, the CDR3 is TGTGCCAGCAGTTTCGATCCCCGGTTAGGGAGCACCGGGGAGCTGTTTTTT.

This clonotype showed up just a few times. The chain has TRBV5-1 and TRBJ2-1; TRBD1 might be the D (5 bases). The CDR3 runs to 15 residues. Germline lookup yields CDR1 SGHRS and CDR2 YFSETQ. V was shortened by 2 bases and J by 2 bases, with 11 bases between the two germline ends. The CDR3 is CASSFGQTPYNEQFF. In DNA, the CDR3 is TGCGCCAGCAGCTTCGGACAAACCCCCTACAATGAGCAGTTCTTC.

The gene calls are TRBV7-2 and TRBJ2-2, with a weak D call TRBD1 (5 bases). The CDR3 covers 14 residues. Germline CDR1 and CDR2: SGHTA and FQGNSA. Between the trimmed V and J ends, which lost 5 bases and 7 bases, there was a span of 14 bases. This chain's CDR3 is CASSARQPRGELFF. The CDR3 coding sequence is TGTGCCAGCAGCGCCCGACAGCCACGCGGGGAGCTGTTTTTT.

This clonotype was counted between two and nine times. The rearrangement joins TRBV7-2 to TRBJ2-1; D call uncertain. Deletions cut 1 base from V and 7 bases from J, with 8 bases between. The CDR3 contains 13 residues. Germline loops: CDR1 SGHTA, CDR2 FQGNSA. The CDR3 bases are TGTGCCAGCAGCTTAGGGTGGGAAAATGAGCAGTTCTTC. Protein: CASSLGWENEQFF.

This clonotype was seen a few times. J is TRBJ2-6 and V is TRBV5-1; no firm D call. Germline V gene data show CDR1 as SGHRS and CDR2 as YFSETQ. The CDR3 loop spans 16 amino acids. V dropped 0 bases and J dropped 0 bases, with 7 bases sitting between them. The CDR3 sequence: CASSLVRPSGANVLTF. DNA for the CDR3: TGCGCCAGCAGCTTGGTCAGACCCTCTGGGGCCAACGTCCTGACTTTC.

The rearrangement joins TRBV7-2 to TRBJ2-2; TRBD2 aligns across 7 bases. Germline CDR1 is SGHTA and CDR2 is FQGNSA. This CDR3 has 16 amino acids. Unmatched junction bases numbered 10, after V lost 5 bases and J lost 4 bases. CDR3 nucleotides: TGTGCCAGCAGCCCAAACGCGGGGGTCACCACCGGGGAGCTGTTTTTT. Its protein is CASSPNAGVTTGELFF.

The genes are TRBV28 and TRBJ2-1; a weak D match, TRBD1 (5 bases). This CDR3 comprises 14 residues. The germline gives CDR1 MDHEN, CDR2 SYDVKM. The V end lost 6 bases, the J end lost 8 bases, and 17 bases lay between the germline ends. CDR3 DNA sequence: TGTGCCAGCAGACAGGTCGTTCGGAGCTATGAGCAGTTCTTC. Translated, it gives CASRQVVRSYEQFF.

The chain's CDR3 is CASSRGLDNEQFF. CDR3 nucleotide sequence: TGTGCCAGCAGTCGGGGACTAGACAATGAGCAGTTCTTC. The chain has TRBV6-5 and TRBJ2-1; TRBD2 matches at 8 bases. Germline CDR1 and CDR2: MNHEY and SVGAGI. The CDR3 has 13 residues. Trimming took 5 bases from V and 5 from J; bases not matched to a gene: 2.

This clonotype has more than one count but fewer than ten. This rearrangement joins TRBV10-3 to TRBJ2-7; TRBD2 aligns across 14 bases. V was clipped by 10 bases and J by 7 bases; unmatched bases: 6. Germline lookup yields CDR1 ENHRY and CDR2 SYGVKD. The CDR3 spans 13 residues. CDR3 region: CATMTSGRGEQYF. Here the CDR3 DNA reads TGTGCCACAATGACTAGCGGGAGGGGGGAGCAGTACTTC.

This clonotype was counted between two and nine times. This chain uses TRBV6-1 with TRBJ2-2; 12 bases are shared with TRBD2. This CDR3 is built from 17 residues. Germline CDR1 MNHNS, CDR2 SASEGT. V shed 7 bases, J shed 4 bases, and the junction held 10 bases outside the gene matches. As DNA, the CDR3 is TGTGCCAGCAACCTACCGACTAGCGGGAGTATCACCGGGGAGCTGTTTTTT. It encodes CASNLPTSGSITGELFF.

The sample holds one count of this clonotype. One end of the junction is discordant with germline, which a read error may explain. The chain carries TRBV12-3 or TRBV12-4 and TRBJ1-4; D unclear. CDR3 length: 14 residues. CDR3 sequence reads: CTSSLSAVGEKLFF. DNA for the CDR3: TGTACCAGCAGTTTATCAGCGGTAGGGGAAAAACTGTTTTTT.

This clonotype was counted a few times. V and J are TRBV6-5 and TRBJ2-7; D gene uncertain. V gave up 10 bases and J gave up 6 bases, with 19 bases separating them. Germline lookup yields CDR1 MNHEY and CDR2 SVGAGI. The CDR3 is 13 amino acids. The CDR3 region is CATGRSRSGEQYV. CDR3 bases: TGTGCCACGGGTCGGAGTAGAAGTGGCGAGCAGTACGTC.

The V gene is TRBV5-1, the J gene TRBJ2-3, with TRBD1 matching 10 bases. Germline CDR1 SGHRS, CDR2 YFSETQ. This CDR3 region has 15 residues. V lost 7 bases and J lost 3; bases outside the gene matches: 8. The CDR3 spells CASAVDRGLTDTQYF. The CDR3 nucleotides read TGCGCCAGCGCCGTCGACAGGGGGCTTACAGATACGCAGTATTTT.

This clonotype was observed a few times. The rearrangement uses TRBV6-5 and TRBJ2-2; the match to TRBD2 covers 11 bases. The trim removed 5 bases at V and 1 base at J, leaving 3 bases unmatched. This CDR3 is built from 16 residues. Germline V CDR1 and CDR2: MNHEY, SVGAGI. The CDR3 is CASSPTSGGNTGELFF. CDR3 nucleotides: TGTGCCAGCAGTCCTACTAGCGGGGGGAACACCGGGGAGCTGTTTTTT.

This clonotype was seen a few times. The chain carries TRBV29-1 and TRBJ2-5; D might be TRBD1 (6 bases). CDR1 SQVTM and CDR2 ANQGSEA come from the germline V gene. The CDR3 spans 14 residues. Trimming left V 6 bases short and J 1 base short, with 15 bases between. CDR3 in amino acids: CSVSPGHLQETQYF. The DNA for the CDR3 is TGCAGCGTCTCGCCGGGACACCTCCAAGAGACCCAGTACTTC.

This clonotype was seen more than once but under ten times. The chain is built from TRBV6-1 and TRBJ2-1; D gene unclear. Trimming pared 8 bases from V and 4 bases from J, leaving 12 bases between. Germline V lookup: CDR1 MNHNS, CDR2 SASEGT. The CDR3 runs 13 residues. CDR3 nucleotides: TGTGCCAGCCTTTCGATTACATACAATGAGCAGTTCTTC. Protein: CASLSITYNEQFF.